This record concerns one T cell receptor beta chain sequence. The sample originates from a study of blood T cell repertoires in COVID-19. Germline assignment: CDR1 MNHEY and CDR2 SVGAGI. After removal of 7 bases from V and 9 bases from J, the junction contained 15 bases not matched to a gene. The CDR3 totals 15 residues. Authors' data handling: Amplification with reference gene primers provided the estimates of nucleated cell counts. TCRdb keeps only in-frame clones here, not all; method: immunoSEQ multiplex PCR. V and J calls and clone size follow that table, whereas D and trimming were derived from the DNA. The table records about 260,000 clones, over 80% of them present only once.

Input material: peripheral blood. This sequence was found in a woman in her 40s who had recovered from COVID-19. The chain uses TRBV6-5 and TRBJ1-5, with 7 bases aligning to TRBD1. CDR3 sequence: CASNSLRGPGWPQHF. DNA for the CDR3: TGTGCCAGCAATAGTTTAAGGGGGCCGGGATGGCCCCAGCATTTT.